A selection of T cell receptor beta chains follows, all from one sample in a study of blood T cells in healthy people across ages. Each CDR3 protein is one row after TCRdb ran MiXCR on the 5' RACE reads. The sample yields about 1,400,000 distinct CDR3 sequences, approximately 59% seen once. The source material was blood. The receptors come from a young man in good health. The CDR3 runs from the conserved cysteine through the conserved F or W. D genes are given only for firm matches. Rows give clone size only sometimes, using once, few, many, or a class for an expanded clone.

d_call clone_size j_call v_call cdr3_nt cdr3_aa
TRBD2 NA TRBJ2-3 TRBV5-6 TGTGCCAGCAGCTTACCCGGGACTAGCGGGAGCACAGATACGCAGTATTTT CASSLPGTSGSTDTQYF
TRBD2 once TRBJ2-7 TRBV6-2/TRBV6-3 TGTGCCAGCAGTAGCGGGAGGACAATAGACGAGCAGTACTTC CASSSGRTIDEQYF
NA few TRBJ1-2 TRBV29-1 TGCAGCGTTGCGTTCGGATCTAACTATGGCTACACCTTC CSVAFGSNYGYTF
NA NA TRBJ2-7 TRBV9 TGTGCCAGCAGCGTAGTTTGGAACTCCTACGAGCAGTACTTC CASSVVWNSYEQYF
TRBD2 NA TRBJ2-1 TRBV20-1 TGCAGTGCTAGAGAACTAGCGGGGGTAAGGGAGCAGTTCTTC CSARELAGVREQFF
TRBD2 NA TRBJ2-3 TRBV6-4 TGTGCCAGCAGTGACACTAGCGGGAGTGCAGATACGCAGTATTTT CASSDTSGSADTQYF
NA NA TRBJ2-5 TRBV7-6 TGTGCCAGCAGCCAGCTTAGGTTTACGGGGCAGGGAAATAACGGGGAGACCCAGTACTTC CASSQLRFTGQGNNGETQYF
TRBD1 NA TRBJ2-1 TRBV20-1 TGCAGTGCTAGAGATCCTTCCGGGACAGCCAACACTGAGCAGTTCTTC CSARDPSGTANTEQFF
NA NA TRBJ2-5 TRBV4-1 TGCGCCAGCAGCCAAGATAGGCAGGTTCTGGTCGGTGAGCAGTACTTC CASSQDRQVLVGEQYF
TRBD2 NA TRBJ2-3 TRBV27 TGTGCCAGCAGCCTAAGGGGCGGGGGGGCCACAGATACGCAGTATTTT CASSLRGGGATDTQYF
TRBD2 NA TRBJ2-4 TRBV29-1 TGCAGCGGAATCACGAGTAGCGGGGGAAACATTCAGTACTTC CSGITSSGGNIQYF
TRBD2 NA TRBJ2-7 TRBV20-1 TGCAGTGCTAGAGATTATGGGCGGGGGTCCTACGAGCAGTACTTC CSARDYGRGSYEQYF
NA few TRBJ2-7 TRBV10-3 TGTGCCATCAGGGACACCTACGAGCAGTACTTC CAIRDTYEQYF
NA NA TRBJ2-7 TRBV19 TGTGCCAGTAGTGCGCGGACTTTCACCTACGAGCAGTACTTC CASSARTFTYEQYF
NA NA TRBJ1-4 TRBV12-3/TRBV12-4 TGTGCCACTCGACAAGCAACTAATGAAAAACTGTTTTTT CATRQATNEKLFF
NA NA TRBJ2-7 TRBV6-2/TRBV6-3 TGTGCCAGCAGAACCCTATTTGACCGGGACTCCTACGAGCAGTACTTC CASRTLFDRDSYEQYF
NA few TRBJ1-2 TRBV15 TGTGCCACCAGCAGAGATCTCGGGGACTATGGCTACACCTTC CATSRDLGDYGYTF
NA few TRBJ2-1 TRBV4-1 TGCGCCAGCAGCCAAGATGTAGGTGGGTTGAGCAATGAGCAGTTCTTC CASSQDVGGLSNEQFF
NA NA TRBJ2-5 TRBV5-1 TGCGCCAGCGGGGGTACGGGGCCCCAAGAGACCCAGTACTTC CASGGTGPQETQYF
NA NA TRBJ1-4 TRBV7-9 TGTGCCAGCAGCACAACTAATGAAAAACTGTTTTTT CASSTTNEKLFF
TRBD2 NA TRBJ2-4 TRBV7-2 TGTGCCAGCAGCAAAACGGGGGGAGCGAGGGAGCAGTACTTC CASSKTGGAREQYF
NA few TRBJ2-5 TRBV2 TGTGCCAGCTGGGCGGGCCACGGAGAGACCCAGTACTTC CASWAGHGETQYF
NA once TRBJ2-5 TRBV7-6 TGTGCCAGCAGCTTAGTCATGGGGGAGACCCAGTACTTC CASSLVMGETQYF
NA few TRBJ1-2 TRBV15 TGTGCCACCAGCAGAGAAGAGGGGAACTCTAACTATGGCTACACCTTC CATSREEGNSNYGYTF
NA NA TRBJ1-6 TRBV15 TGTGCCACCAGCAGAGATACAAATTCACCCCTCCACTTT CATSRDTNSPLHF
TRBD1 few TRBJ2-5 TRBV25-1 TGTGCCAGCAGTGAATCCCGGGACAGAGTAAAAGAGACCCAGTACTTC CASSESRDRVKETQYF
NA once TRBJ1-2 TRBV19 TGTGCCAGTAGTACCCATGGGTTCAGGGGATCCAACTATGGCTACACCTTC CASSTHGFRGSNYGYTF
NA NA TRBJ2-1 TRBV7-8 TGTGCCAGCAGCACGAGCGGACAGATCTACAATGAGCAGTTCTTC CASSTSGQIYNEQFF
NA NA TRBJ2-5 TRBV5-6 TGTGCCAGCAAACCTTACCGGAGGGGGCAAGAGACCCAGTACTTC CASKPYRRGQETQYF
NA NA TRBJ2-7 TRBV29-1 TGCAGCGTTGAAGTTCCCAGCCCGGATAGTGAGCAGTACTTC CSVEVPSPDSEQYF
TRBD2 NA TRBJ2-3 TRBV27 TGTGCCAGCAGTTCCCCACCTCCGGGACTAGCGGGAGGGCGGGGTACGCAGTATTTT CASSSPPPGLAGGRGTQYF
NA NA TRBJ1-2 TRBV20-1 TGCAGTGCTAGGATCACTGTCCATGGCTACACCTTC CSARITVHGYTF
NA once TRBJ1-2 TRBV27 TGTGCCAGCAGTTTATACGGGGGGCAGGCTGGCTACACCTTC CASSLYGGQAGYTF
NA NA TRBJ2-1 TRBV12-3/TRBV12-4 TGTGCCAGCAGTTTCGAAGGGGGGGGGTTTTACAATGAGCAGTTCTTC CASSFEGGGFYNEQFF
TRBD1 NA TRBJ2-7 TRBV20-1 TGCAGTGCCTTCGGGACAGAGAGTACCTACGAGCAGTACTTC CSAFGTESTYEQYF
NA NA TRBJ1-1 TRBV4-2 TGTGCCAGCAGCCATGCAGGGACTGAAGCTTTCTTT CASSHAGTEAFF
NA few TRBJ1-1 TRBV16 TGTGCCAGCAGCCGACAGGTCGGGGTCAACACTGAAGCTTTCTTT CASSRQVGVNTEAFF
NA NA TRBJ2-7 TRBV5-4 TGTGCCAGCAGCTTGGTGGCGGGAATGAGGGGCTACGAGCAGTACTTC CASSLVAGMRGYEQYF
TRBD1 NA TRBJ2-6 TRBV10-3 TGTGCCATCAGTCGGGACAGGATCGTCTCTGGGGCCAACGTCCTGACTTTC CAISRDRIVSGANVLTF
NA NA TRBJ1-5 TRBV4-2 TGTGCCAGCAGCCAGTTCCAGGACAGCCCACAGCATTTT CASSQFQDSPQHF
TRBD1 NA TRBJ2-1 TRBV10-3 TGTGCCATCAGTGCAGGACAGGTAGAGAATGAGCAGTTCTTC CAISAGQVENEQFF
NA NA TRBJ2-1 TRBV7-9 TGTGCCAGCAGCTTAGACTCGGGGACCAATGAGCAGTTCTTC CASSLDSGTNEQFF
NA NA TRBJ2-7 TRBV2 TGTGCCAGCGGAGACAGGACCACCTACGAGCAGTACTTC CASGDRTTYEQYF
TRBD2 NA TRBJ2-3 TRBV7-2 TGTGCCAGCGCTGGGGCTAGCGGGGGGAGGGGCACAGATACGCAGTATTTT CASAGASGGRGTDTQYF
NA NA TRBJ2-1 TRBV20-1 TGCAGTGCCATCGCTGACAACCACAATGAGCAGTTCTTC CSAIADNHNEQFF
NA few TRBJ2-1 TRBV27 TGTGCCAGCAGTTTATTCCCAGGGGTTTTCAATGAGCAGTTCTTC CASSLFPGVFNEQFF
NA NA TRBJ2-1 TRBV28 TGTGCCAGCAGTTTTTCGCGGGAGCAGTTCTTC CASSFSREQFF
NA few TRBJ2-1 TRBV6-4 TGTGCCAGCAGTGAGGGGCGTTCCCCTAGCAATGAGCAGTTCTTC CASSEGRSPSNEQFF
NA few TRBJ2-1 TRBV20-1 TGCAGTGCTAGGCTCAGGAGCTCCTACAATGAGCAGTTCTTC CSARLRSSYNEQFF
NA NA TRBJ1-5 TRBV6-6 TGTGCCAGCGCTTCGCGGGGCCTATATAGCAATCAGCCCCAGCATTTT CASASRGLYSNQPQHF
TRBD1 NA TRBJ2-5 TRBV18 TGTGCCAGCTCAGGGGACAGGCCCACAGAGCGGACCCAGTACTTC CASSGDRPTERTQYF
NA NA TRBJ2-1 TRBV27 TGTGCCAGCAGTCAGGCGTGGGGGCTTGAGCAGTTCTTC CASSQAWGLEQFF
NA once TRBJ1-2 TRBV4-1 TGCGCCGGCAGCCAGGCAGGGGACTATGGCTACACCTTC CAGSQAGDYGYTF
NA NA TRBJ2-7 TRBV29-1 TGCAGCGTTGTTGTCGCCACCTCAACCCACGAGCAGTACTTC CSVVVATSTHEQYF
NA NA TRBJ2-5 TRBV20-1 TGCATGGCAGAACTGCAGACCCAGTACTTC CMAELQTQYF
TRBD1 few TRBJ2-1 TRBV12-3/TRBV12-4 TGTGCCAGCAGTTTAGTCAGGGGGATAAATGAGCAGTTCTTC CASSLVRGINEQFF
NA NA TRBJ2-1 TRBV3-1 TGTGCCAGCAGCCAGGACCGGGACCTCTGGGAGCAGTTCTTC CASSQDRDLWEQFF